This record concerns one T cell receptor (beta chain) sequence. No antigen is known for it. This record belongs to a study of OX40 agonist ivuxolimab in advanced cancers. The study's findings and limits: Both CD4+ and CD8+ T cell populations in blood had undergone clonal expansion by week 6 at 0.1 to 3.0 mg/kg.

TCRdb keeps only in-frame clones here, not all; method: immunoSEQ multiplex PCR. Of 50,000 or so clones listed, around 89% are singletons. The receptor's source is an adult with an advanced solid tumor such as melanoma, head and neck, liver or kidney cancer. The input for sequencing was CD4+ or CD8+ T cells sorted from blood, taken in a trial of the OX40 agonist ivuxolimab.

The CDR3 nucleotides read TGTGCCAGCAGCCCCATGGGGGGGGATGAAAAACTGTTTTTT. The encoded protein is CASSPMGGDEKLFF. The chain combines TRBV7-6 with TRBJ1-4; TRBD1 might be the D (5 bases). V was pared by 5 bases and J by 6 bases, with 13 bases between. The CDR3 spans 14 residues. CDR1 is SGHVS and CDR2 is FNYEAQ in the germline V gene. Combining the CDR3 with reference TRBV7-6 and TRBJ1-4 gives the whole variable domain GAGVSQSPRYKVTKRGQDVALRCDPISGHVSLYWYRQALGQGPEFLTYFNYEAQQDKSGLPNDRFSAERPEGSISTLTIQRTEQRDSAMYRCASSPMGGDEKLFFGSGTQLSVL.